The 14 T cell receptor beta chains listed next were all sequenced from one sample in a study of blood T cell repertoires in COVID-19. Profiled with immunoSEQ multiplex PCR; TCRdb holds only in-frame clones, not every one. This table has roughly 43,000 clones, 80% to 90% appearing once. Sequencing was performed on peripheral blood. The receptors derive from a man aged 65 to 85 with active COVID-19.

The table lists this clone with a count of one. CDR3 coding DNA: TGTGCCAGCAGCTCCCGAGCGGGGGTGCCCGAGCAGTACTTC. This gives the protein CASSSRAGVPEQYF. V and J are TRBV7-2 and TRBJ2-7; 8 nucleotides agree with TRBD2. In germline, CDR1 is SGHTA, CDR2 FQGNSA. Unmatched junction bases numbered 8, after V lost 4 bases and J lost 6 bases. The CDR3 contains 14 residues. Drawing the rest from reference TRBV7-2 and TRBJ2-7, the complete variable domain is GAGVSQSPSNKVTEKGKDVELRCDPISGHTALYWYRQSLGQGLEFLIYFQGNSAPDKSGLPSDRFSAERTGGSVSTLTIQRTQQEDSAVYLCASSSRAGVPEQYFGPGTRLTVT.

V usage is TRBV7-2 and J usage is TRBJ2-2; no clear D gene. Per germline, CDR1 SGHTA and CDR2 FQGNSA. The V and J ends lost 4 bases and 4 bases respectively, with 16 bases between them. The CDR3 is 16 residues long. Written as DNA, the CDR3 is TGTGCCAGCAGCTCGAACCCCTTAACCGGCACCGGGGAGCTGTTTTTT. This translates into CASSSNPLTGTGELFF.

The J gene is TRBJ2-3, the V gene TRBV28; a weak D match, TRBD1 (5 bases). The V end lost 6 bases, the J end lost 3 bases, and 19 bases lay between the germline ends. The CDR3 runs 16 residues. CDR1 MDHEN and CDR2 SYDVKM come from the germline V gene. The CDR3 spells CASSRPQRQTTDTQYF. The CDR3 nucleotides read TGTGCCAGCAGCAGGCCTCAAAGACAGACAACAGATACGCAGTATTTT.

This chain links TRBV6-5 with TRBJ1-5; 10 nucleotides match TRBD1. CDR3 length: 15 residues. The V segment lost 4 bases and the J segment 6 bases; nucleotides outside the gene matches: 6. Germline V gene data show CDR1 as MNHEY and CDR2 as SVGAGI. In DNA, the CDR3 is TGTGCCAGCAGTTCGACAGGGGGCTTCGGTCAGCCCCAGCATTTT. Protein: CASSSTGGFGQPQHF.

The rearrangement uses TRBV3-1 (or the pseudogene TRBV3-2) and TRBJ2-1; D perhaps matches TRBD2 (5 bases). This CDR3 comprises 12 residues. Germline V gene lookup returns CDR1 LGHDT and CDR2 YNNKEL (reference sequence). Between the trimmed V and J ends, which lost 2 bases and 12 bases, there was a span of 11 bases. The CDR3, as DNA: TGTGCCAGCAGCCAATTAGCGAAGGTGCAGTTCTTC. It specifies CASSQLAKVQFF.

In its sample, this clone was seen once. This chain links TRBV4-2 with TRBJ1-5; 7 nucleotides align to TRBD1. Germline CDR1 and CDR2: LGHNA and YNFKEQ. This CDR3 is built from 15 residues. Trimming cost V 0 bases and J 1 base; bases outside gene matches: 0. The CDR3 region is CASSQEGQSNQPQHF. The CDR3 DNA sequence: TGTGCCAGCAGCCAAGAGGGACAGAGCAATCAGCCCCAGCATTTT.

The CDR3 bases are TGCGCCAGCAGTCAATCGGCCACATACGAGCAGTACTTC. It specifies CASSQSATYEQYF. The rearrangement links TRBV23-1 to TRBJ2-7, with D unresolved. TRBV23-1 is noted as an ORF with a role that remains uncertain. The CDR3 is 13 residues long. Trimming took off 0 bases at V and 4 bases at J, with 7 bases between the two ends.

V usage is TRBV5-1 and J usage is TRBJ1-5; 10 bases line up with TRBD1. V lost 2 bases, J lost 1 base, and 12 bases stayed unmatched. Per the germline V gene, CDR1 is SGHRS and CDR2 is YFSETQ. This CDR3 contains 19 residues. CDR3 coding DNA: TGCGCCAGCAGCTTCACGCCCCTGACAGGGGGCGGGAGCAATCAGCCCCAGCATTTT. It yields the protein CASSFTPLTGGGSNQPQHF.

The genes are TRBV9 and TRBJ2-3; no reliable D call. CDR1 SGDLS and CDR2 YYNGEE come from the germline V gene. Trimming took 1 base from V and 0 from J, leaving 6 bases between them. The CDR3 has 14 amino acids. CDR3 DNA sequence: TGTGCCAGCAGCGTACAAGCTAGCACAGATACGCAGTATTTT. Encoded protein: CASSVQASTDTQYF.

This rearrangement joins TRBV5-8 to TRBJ1-5; 7 nucleotides agree with TRBD1. The CDR3 consists of 16 residues. CDR1 SGHTS and CDR2 YDEGEE come from the germline V gene. The V segment lost 4 bases and the J segment 1 base; nucleotides outside the gene matches: 8. The CDR3 is CASSRMTGLSNQPQHF. For the CDR3, the DNA is TGTGCCAGCAGCCGGATGACAGGGTTAAGCAATCAGCCCCAGCATTTT. The variable domain in full, with the rest retrieved from reference TRBV5-8 and TRBJ1-5, is EAGVTQSPTHLIKTRGQQATLRCSPISGHTSVYWYQQALGLGLQFLLWYDEGEERNRGNFPPRFSGRQFPNYSSELNVNALELEDSALYLCASSRMTGLSNQPQHFGDGTRLSIL.

This sequence joins TRBV6-2 or TRBV6-3 and TRBJ1-3, with D tentatively TRBD1 (5 bases). This CDR3 comprises 17 residues. Germline V gives CDR1 MNHEY, CDR2 SVGEGT. V was clipped by 4 bases and J by 0 bases, with 16 bases between them. In DNA form, the CDR3 reads TGTGCCAGCAGTTTCCCGGGGGACCCGACCTCTGGAAACACCATATATTTT. This sequence encodes CASSFPGDPTSGNTIYF.

The genes are TRBV4-3 and TRBJ1-2; the match to TRBD1 covers 7 bases. V lost 2 bases, J lost 1 base, and 7 bases stayed unmatched. This CDR3 is built from 16 residues. Germline CDR1 reads LGHNA; CDR2 reads YSLEER. The CDR3 nucleotides are TGCGCCAGCAGCCAACATGACAGGGTAAGTAACTATGGCTACACCTTC. Translating it yields CASSQHDRVSNYGYTF.

The V and J genes are TRBV5-6 and TRBJ2-3; the D gene is possibly TRBD1 (6 bases). CDR3 size: 16 residues. Germline V CDR1 and CDR2: SGHDT, YYEEEE. Trimming removed 0 bases at V and 3 bases at J, with 14 bases between. The CDR3 sequence: CASSLDPGAKTDTQYF. As DNA, the CDR3 is TGTGCCAGCAGCTTGGATCCAGGGGCTAAGACAGATACGCAGTATTTT.

The V and J genes are TRBV7-3 and TRBJ2-1, with 8 bases that match TRBD1. The CDR3 sequence is 14 residues long. Germline V gives CDR1 SGHTA, CDR2 FQGTGA. V gave up 5 bases and J gave up 6 bases; unmatched junction bases: 6. The CDR3 here is CASSPQGVGNEQFF. The CDR3 nucleotides are TGTGCCAGCAGCCCACAGGGGGTTGGCAATGAGCAGTTCTTC.